One T cell receptor (beta chain) is described in this entry. The sample belongs to a study of blood T cell repertoires in COVID-19. Study-wide background: Samples came from the United States, Italy and Spain, spanning acute and convalescent COVID-19. PBMCs, B-cell-depleted T cells, or T cells were the source of the cDNA or gDNA that made up the material.

This table comes from immunoSEQ multiplex PCR, and its TCRdb copy is limited to in-frame clones, with some not included. This sample yields 110,000 or so clones, of which approximately 84% are seen a single time; roughly 1.4% belongs to the top ten. The V gene lost 5 bases and the J gene lost 4 bases, with 11 bases spanning the gap. This CDR3 comprises 12 residues. Germline values: CDR1 GTSNPN, CDR2 SVGIG (reference sequence). The source material was peripheral blood. This chain links TRBV30 with TRBJ1-1; D might be TRBD1 (6 bases). This TCR derives from a man in his forties or fifties with acute or convalescent COVID-19. As DNA, the CDR3 is TGTGCCTGGGGACACAGGGTCACTGAAGCTTTCTTT. Translating it yields CAWGHRVTEAFF. Full variable domain (remainder filled in from reference TRBV30 and TRBJ1-1): SQTIHQWPATLVQPVGSPLSLECTVEGTSNPNLYWYRQAAGRGLQLLFYSVGIGQISSEVPQNLSASRPQDRQFILSSKKLLLSDSGFYLCAWGHRVTEAFFGQGTRLTVV.